Listed below are T cell receptor beta chains from one sample, sequenced in a study of identical twins. Each CDR3 protein is one row after TCRdb ran MiXCR on the 5' RACE reads. Of under 500,000 distinct CDR3 sequences in the sample, 14% were seen once. These same records also appear under a second study, on yellow fever vaccine responses in identical twins.

The sequenced sample was CD4+ T cells sorted from blood. The source of these receptors is a woman aged 18 to 35 in good health. Each CDR3 is given with its conserved first and last residue. D genes are given only for firm matches. Clone sizes are given selectively: once, few, many, or a class where the clone is expanded.

V gene: TRBV20-1
D gene: TRBD2
clone size: -
J gene: TRBJ2-7
CDR3 DNA: TGCAGTGCTTGGGGACTAGCGGGAAAAGGATCTTCCTACGAGCAGTACTTC
CDR3 protein: CSAWGLAGKGSSYEQYF

V gene: TRBV24-1
D gene: TRBD1
clone size: -
J gene: TRBJ2-7
CDR3 DNA: TGTGCCACCAGTGACCCGGGGACAGGCGGAGGGGGTTCCTACGAGCAGTACTTC
CDR3 protein: CATSDPGTGGGGSYEQYF

V gene: TRBV4-2
D gene: TRBD1
clone size: few
J gene: TRBJ1-5
CDR3 DNA: TGTGCCAGCAGCCAGGAGACAGGGAAGCAGCCCCAGCATTTT
CDR3 protein: CASSQETGKQPQHF

V gene: TRBV7-8
D gene: TRBD1
clone size: few
J gene: TRBJ2-5
CDR3 DNA: TGTGCCAGCAGCCTCGTCGGGACAGGGAGGGAGACCCAGTACTTC
CDR3 protein: CASSLVGTGRETQYF

V gene: TRBV5-1
D gene: -
clone size: many
J gene: TRBJ2-1
CDR3 DNA: TGCGCCAGCAGCTTGGCAATTCTAGCGCCTGAGCAGTTCTTC
CDR3 protein: CASSLAILAPEQFF

V gene: TRBV4-3
D gene: TRBD2
clone size: few
J gene: TRBJ2-3
CDR3 DNA: TGCGCCAGCAGCCAAGCCGGACTAGGAGCAGATACGCAGTATTTT
CDR3 protein: CASSQAGLGADTQYF

V gene: TRBV21-1
D gene: -
clone size: -
J gene: TRBJ2-7
CDR3 DNA: TGTGCCAGCAGCAAAGGGCACAGGGCCCGATCCGAGCAGTACTTC
CDR3 protein: CASSKGHRARSEQYF

V gene: TRBV2
D gene: TRBD2
clone size: few
J gene: TRBJ2-3
CDR3 DNA: TGTGCCAGCAGTGAAAAACGCGGGGGGAACACAGATACGCAGTATTTT
CDR3 protein: CASSEKRGGNTDTQYF

V gene: TRBV20-1
D gene: TRBD2
clone size: -
J gene: TRBJ2-3
CDR3 DNA: TGCAGTGCTAGTCTAGCGGGGGGAGGAGATACGCAGTATTTT
CDR3 protein: CSASLAGGGDTQYF

V gene: TRBV12-3/TRBV12-4
D gene: -
clone size: -
J gene: TRBJ1-2
CDR3 DNA: TGTGCCAGCAGTTTGAAGGGAAGGTATGGCTACACCTTC
CDR3 protein: CASSLKGRYGYTF

V gene: TRBV9
D gene: -
clone size: few
J gene: TRBJ1-1
CDR3 DNA: TGTGCCAGCTCGAACAGGAAAAATATAGAAGCTTTCTTT
CDR3 protein: CASSNRKNIEAFF

V gene: TRBV7-2
D gene: -
clone size: -
J gene: TRBJ2-1
CDR3 DNA: TGTGCCAGCAGCTTAAGTAGGGCGGGAGAGCAGTTCTTC
CDR3 protein: CASSLSRAGEQFF

V gene: TRBV10-3
D gene: TRBD1
clone size: few
J gene: TRBJ1-5
CDR3 DNA: TGTGCCATCAGAATGGGACAGTCGGGCCCCCAGCATTTT
CDR3 protein: CAIRMGQSGPQHF

V gene: TRBV5-1
D gene: TRBD2
clone size: many
J gene: TRBJ2-1
CDR3 DNA: TGCGCCAGCAGCTTGGGGACTAGTAATGAGCAGTTCTTC
CDR3 protein: CASSLGTSNEQFF

V gene: TRBV7-9
D gene: -
clone size: -
J gene: TRBJ2-1
CDR3 DNA: TGTGCCAGCAGCTTAGTAGAGGTCTTAAGGAATGAGCAGTTCTTC
CDR3 protein: CASSLVEVLRNEQFF

V gene: TRBV11-2
D gene: -
clone size: -
J gene: TRBJ2-1
CDR3 DNA: TGTGCCAGCAGCTCCCTCCTGAGGGAGCAGTTCTTC
CDR3 protein: CASSSLLREQFF

V gene: TRBV12-3/TRBV12-4
D gene: -
clone size: once
J gene: TRBJ2-6
CDR3 DNA: TGTGTCAGCAGTTTAACAGTTCGAAGCTCTGGGGCCAACGTCCTGACTTTC
CDR3 protein: CVSSLTVRSSGANVLTF

V gene: TRBV15
D gene: -
clone size: few
J gene: TRBJ2-2
CDR3 DNA: TGTGCCACCAGCAGAGATCGGCAGGCCGGGGAGCTGTTTTTT
CDR3 protein: CATSRDRQAGELFF

V gene: TRBV20-1
D gene: TRBD1
clone size: few
J gene: TRBJ2-3
CDR3 DNA: TGCAGTGCTAGAGCTAGGGGGCCCACAGATACGCAGTATTTT
CDR3 protein: CSARARGPTDTQYF

V gene: TRBV6-2/TRBV6-3
D gene: TRBD1
clone size: few
J gene: TRBJ2-7
CDR3 DNA: TGTGCCAGCAGCGACAGGGTGTCCTTCCACGAGCAGTACTTC
CDR3 protein: CASSDRVSFHEQYF

V gene: TRBV20-1
D gene: -
clone size: -
J gene: TRBJ1-6
CDR3 DNA: TGCAGTGCTAGATTTAAAGCGGGTTCACCCCTCCACTTT
CDR3 protein: CSARFKAGSPLHF

V gene: TRBV29-1
D gene: -
clone size: many
J gene: TRBJ2-1
CDR3 DNA: TGCAGCGCGGGCATGGCGGGGCCGAATGAGCAGTTCTTC
CDR3 protein: CSAGMAGPNEQFF

V gene: TRBV6-5
D gene: TRBD1
clone size: -
J gene: TRBJ2-7
CDR3 DNA: TGTGCCAGCAGTTACCGTACAGGGGGCGAAAAGTACTTC
CDR3 protein: CASSYRTGGEKYF

V gene: TRBV20-1
D gene: -
clone size: many
J gene: TRBJ2-5
CDR3 DNA: TGCAGTGCTTTTCACGGGGCTCAAGAGACCCAGTACTTC
CDR3 protein: CSAFHGAQETQYF

V gene: TRBV11-2
D gene: -
clone size: many
J gene: TRBJ2-7
CDR3 DNA: TGTGCCAGCAGCTTAGACGGGACCTACGAGCAGTACTTC
CDR3 protein: CASSLDGTYEQYF

V gene: TRBV19
D gene: TRBD2
clone size: once
J gene: TRBJ2-7
CDR3 DNA: TGTGCCAGTAGTATGATAGCGGGGGAGAGCTACGAGCAGTACTTC
CDR3 protein: CASSMIAGESYEQYF

V gene: TRBV28
D gene: -
clone size: many
J gene: TRBJ2-7
CDR3 DNA: TGTGCCAGCAGTTCGGTGGGACTTCTGACCTACGAGCAGTACTTC
CDR3 protein: CASSSVGLLTYEQYF

V gene: TRBV27
D gene: -
clone size: -
J gene: TRBJ2-7
CDR3 DNA: TGTGCCAGCAGTGATGGGCGAGTCGAGCAGTACTTC
CDR3 protein: CASSDGRVEQYF

V gene: TRBV12-3/TRBV12-4
D gene: TRBD2
clone size: -
J gene: TRBJ2-1
CDR3 DNA: TGTGCCAGCAGTCGGACTAGCGGGAGTATGTACAATGAGCAGTTCTTC
CDR3 protein: CASSRTSGSMYNEQFF

V gene: TRBV2
D gene: -
clone size: few
J gene: TRBJ2-1
CDR3 DNA: TGTGCCAGCAGTTTGCGGCAGGGACCTTACAATGAGCAGTTCTTC
CDR3 protein: CASSLRQGPYNEQFF

V gene: TRBV20-1
D gene: TRBD2
clone size: -
J gene: TRBJ2-7
CDR3 DNA: TGCAGTGCTAGAGATATGGGGAAGCGGGGGGCTCTATACGAGCAGTACTTC
CDR3 protein: CSARDMGKRGALYEQYF

V gene: TRBV6-1
D gene: TRBD1
clone size: -
J gene: TRBJ2-7
CDR3 DNA: TGTGCCACCCAAGGAAGGACAGGGGGTTCCTACGAGCAGTACTTC
CDR3 protein: CATQGRTGGSYEQYF

V gene: TRBV24-1
D gene: -
clone size: -
J gene: TRBJ2-5
CDR3 DNA: TGTGCCACCAGTGATCGGGCTAGCGCGGGTAGCAGAGAGACCCAGTACTTC
CDR3 protein: CATSDRASAGSRETQYF

V gene: TRBV10-2
D gene: -
clone size: -
J gene: TRBJ2-5
CDR3 DNA: TGCGCCAGCAGAGGTGTAGGAATTCAAGAGACCCAGTACTTC
CDR3 protein: CASRGVGIQETQYF

V gene: TRBV11-2
D gene: -
clone size: few
J gene: TRBJ2-3
CDR3 DNA: TGTGCCAGCAGCCAGACCTTCGGGACAACGCCTAGTGGGACAGATACGCAGTATTTT
CDR3 protein: CASSQTFGTTPSGTDTQYF

V gene: TRBV12-3/TRBV12-4
D gene: -
clone size: many
J gene: TRBJ2-5
CDR3 DNA: TGTGCCACCTCCATCCTGGCGAAAGAGACCCAGTACTTC
CDR3 protein: CATSILAKETQYF

V gene: TRBV19
D gene: TRBD2
clone size: -
J gene: TRBJ2-5
CDR3 DNA: TGTGCCAGTAGTATCGTTAGCGGGAGTGGTGAGACCCAGTACTTC
CDR3 protein: CASSIVSGSGETQYF

V gene: TRBV4-3
D gene: -
clone size: -
J gene: TRBJ2-3
CDR3 DNA: TGCGCCAGCAGGAGTAGCGGAGTCGGTGTTGATACGCAGTATTTT
CDR3 protein: CASRSSGVGVDTQYF

V gene: TRBV9
D gene: TRBD1
clone size: few
J gene: TRBJ1-1
CDR3 DNA: TGTGCCAGCAGTTTAGGGACAGGGGGCCCCGAGACGGAGGCTTTCTTT
CDR3 protein: CASSLGTGGPETEAFF

V gene: TRBV5-6
D gene: TRBD2
clone size: few
J gene: TRBJ2-3
CDR3 DNA: TGTGCCAGCAGCTTGCGCGGGGGGGCAGATACGCAGTATTTT
CDR3 protein: CASSLRGGADTQYF

V gene: TRBV23-1
D gene: -
clone size: once
J gene: TRBJ2-7
CDR3 DNA: TGCGCCAGCAGCCCAAAGACCGAAACAGAGACCTACGAGCAGTACTTC
CDR3 protein: CASSPKTETETYEQYF

V gene: TRBV4-3
D gene: -
clone size: -
J gene: TRBJ1-2
CDR3 DNA: TGCGCCAGCAGCCAAGAGCAGGGCCATGGCTACACCTTC
CDR3 protein: CASSQEQGHGYTF